This T cell receptor (beta chain) was recorded in a study of blood T cell repertoires in COVID-19. Study-wide background: From T cells, B-cell-depleted T cells, or PBMCs came the material, which was cDNA or gDNA.

The CDR3 runs 15 residues. Germline V gene data show CDR1 as SGHNT and CDR2 as YYREEE (reference sequence). V shed 9 bases and J 2 bases; nucleotides not matched to a gene: 13. Authors' methods: The authors estimated nucleated cell counts from reference gene primer amplification. Some clones are missing from TCRdb's copy, which holds only in-frame ones; the method was immunoSEQ multiplex PCR. V and J calls and clone size are as listed in that table; D and trimming were resolved from the DNA. The table includes 81,000 or so clones, about 89% detected once. The rearrangement links TRBV5-4 to TRBJ2-5; 7 bases are shared with TRBD2. The source is a man between 65 and 85 years old with active or convalescent COVID-19. Sequences were obtained from peripheral blood. Here the CDR3 reads CATSPGGGRQETQYF. CDR3 nucleotides: TGTGCCACCAGTCCCGGGGGAGGGAGGCAAGAGACCCAGTACTTC.